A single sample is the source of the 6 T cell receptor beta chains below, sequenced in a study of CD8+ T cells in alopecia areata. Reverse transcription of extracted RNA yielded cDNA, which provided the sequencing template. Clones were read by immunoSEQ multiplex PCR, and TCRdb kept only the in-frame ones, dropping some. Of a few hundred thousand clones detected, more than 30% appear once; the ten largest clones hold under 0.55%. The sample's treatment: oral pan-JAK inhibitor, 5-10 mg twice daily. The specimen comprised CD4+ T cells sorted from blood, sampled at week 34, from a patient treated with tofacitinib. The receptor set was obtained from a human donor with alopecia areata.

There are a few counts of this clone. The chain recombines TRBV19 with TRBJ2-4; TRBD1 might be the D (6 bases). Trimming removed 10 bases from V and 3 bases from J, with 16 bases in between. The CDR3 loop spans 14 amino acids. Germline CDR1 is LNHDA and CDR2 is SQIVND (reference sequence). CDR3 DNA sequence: TGTGCCACCCACGCCCTGGACAGCAAAAACATTCAGTACTTC. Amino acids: CATHALDSKNIQYF.

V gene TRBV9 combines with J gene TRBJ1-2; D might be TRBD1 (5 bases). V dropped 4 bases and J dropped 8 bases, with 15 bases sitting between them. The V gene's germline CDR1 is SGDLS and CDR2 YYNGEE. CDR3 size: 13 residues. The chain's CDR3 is CASSPGDVGGYTF. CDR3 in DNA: TGTGCCAGCAGCCCTGGGGACGTTGGGGGCTACACCTTC.

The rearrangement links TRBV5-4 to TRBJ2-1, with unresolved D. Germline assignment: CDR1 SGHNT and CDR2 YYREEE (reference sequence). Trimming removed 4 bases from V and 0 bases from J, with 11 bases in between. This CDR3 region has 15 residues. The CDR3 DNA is TGTGCCAGCAGCAACAGTTTGAACTCCTACAATGAGCAGTTCTTC. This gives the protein CASSNSLNSYNEQFF.

The CDR3 loop reads CASSQGRVKAFF. In DNA, the CDR3 is TGCGCCAGCAGCCAAGGCAGGGTTAAAGCTTTCTTT. The chain links TRBV4-1 to TRBJ1-1; possible D gene TRBD1, 5 bases. Trimming left V 1 base short and J 9 bases short, with 9 bases between. The CDR3 has 12 amino acids. Germline values: CDR1 MGHRA, CDR2 YSYEKL.

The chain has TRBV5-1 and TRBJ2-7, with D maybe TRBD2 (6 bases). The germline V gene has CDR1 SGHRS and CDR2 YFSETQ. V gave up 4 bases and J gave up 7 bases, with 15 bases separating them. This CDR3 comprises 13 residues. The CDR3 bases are TGCGCCAGCAGCGACGGGGATGCGGGGGAGCAGTACTTC. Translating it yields CASSDGDAGEQYF.

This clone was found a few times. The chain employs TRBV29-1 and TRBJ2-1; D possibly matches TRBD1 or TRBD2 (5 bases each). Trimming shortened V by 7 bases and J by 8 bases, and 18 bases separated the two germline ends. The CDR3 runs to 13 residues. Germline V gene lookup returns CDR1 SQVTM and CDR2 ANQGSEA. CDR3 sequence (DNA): TGCAGCGGGGGAAGAACCGGGGCCCATGAGCAGTTCTTC. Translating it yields CSGGRTGAHEQFF.